This T cell receptor (beta chain) was sequenced during a study of CD8+CD57+ T cells in acquired aplastic anemia. Study in general: Sorted CD4+ and CD8+ cells yielded DNA averaging approximately 3.5 ug. Regarding the study as a whole: Patients and controls shared twenty-nine CD8+ CDR3 sequences. Between the patient and control groups, CD8+ Simpson's diversity did not differ significantly.

Per the germline V gene, CDR1 is SGHRS and CDR2 is YFSETQ. The CDR3 is 14 amino acids. The germline V and J ends were trimmed by 0 bases and 2 bases, with 9 bases remaining between them. This clonotype was seen only a few times. Its antigen is undetermined. TCR beta VDJ and CDR3 profiles were obtained from a genomic DNA template. TCRdb used MiXCR to reprocess the reads, holding one entry per CDR3 protein. The sample lists 150,000 to 200,000 distinct CDR3 sequences, roughly 64% occurring once. Material for sequencing was sorted CD4+, CD8+, or CD8+CD57+ T cells (not recorded which) from PBMCs. This TCR was sampled from a human donor with severe aplastic anemia or a healthy control (not recorded which). The chain uses TRBV5-1 and TRBJ2-7; D is possibly TRBD2 (5 bases). CDR3 nucleotide sequence: TGCGCCAGCAGCTTGGAGTACGGGGCCTACGAGCAGTACTTC. Amino acid sequence: CASSLEYGAYEQYF.